This T cell receptor beta chain was obtained from a study of T-cell memory formation after mild COVID-19. From 5'RACE with constant-segment primers came TCR alpha and TCR beta cDNA libraries that carried sample barcodes and UMIs. TCRdb re-derived calls from the 5' RACE reads in MiXCR, one entry per CDR3 protein. In the table there are roughly 350,000 distinct CDR3 sequences, around 27% of which are singletons. Per germline, CDR1 SGHTA and CDR2 FQGNSA. Trimming cost V 5 bases and J 6 bases; bases outside gene matches: 2. The CDR3 runs to 13 residues. Regarding the study as a whole: The main location of contracting CD4+ clones was CM and EM, and that of contracting CD8+ clones was EMRA. Contracting clones from day 15 to 85 had balanced CD4/CD8; later expanders favoured CD4+.

This clonotype has only a few counts. Its antigen remains unidentified. This rearrangement joins TRBV7-2 to TRBJ2-3; 10 bases align to TRBD2. Sequences were obtained from PBMCs or a T cell subset sorted from them (not recorded which). The receptor comes from an adult woman who had mild COVID-19 (a few samples of this study predate the infection). Cell type and time point are not known. The CDR3 spells CASSISGRDTQYF. CDR3 bases: TGTGCCAGCAGCATTAGCGGGAGGGATACGCAGTATTTT.